Reported below is one T cell receptor (beta chain). The V gene end was trimmed by 1 base and the J gene end by 4 bases; junction bases not matched to a gene: 8. The germline gives CDR1 MGHRA, CDR2 YSYEKL. The CDR3 is 17 amino acids. This entry belongs to a study of T cell responses to AZD1222 COVID-19 vaccine. Clones were sequenced by immunoSEQ multiplex PCR, and TCRdb holds only the in-frame ones, with some missing. This sample has roughly 260,000 clones, with approximately 93% found just once. The clonotype was recovered from an adult in good health. Sequences were derived from peripheral blood, sampled on day 0 of AZD1222 vaccination. The chain joins TRBV4-1 to TRBJ1-3; TRBD1 matches 9 bases. This CDR3 is CASSQGLDRGTGNTIYF. DNA for the CDR3: TGCGCCAGCAGCCAAGGCTTGGACAGGGGTACCGGAAACACCATATATTTT.